In its sample, the clone carrying this T cell receptor (beta chain) was seen a few times. Its antigen is currently unknown. J gave up 6 bases and V 5 bases, and 9 bases lay outside the gene matches. The CDR3 sequence is 15 residues long. Germline CDR1 is MDHEN and CDR2 is SYDVKM. This sample was included in a study of blood T cells in healthy people across ages. Notes on the study in general: Diversity was higher, and naive CD4+ cells more numerous, in long-lived donors than in aged donors.

It was with a sample-barcoded 5' primer and a J-beta primer mix that a second PCR of roughly 7 to 12 cycles was run. The template-switch adaptor was a 5' adaptor with 12 random nucleotides. It tagged each cDNA molecule. TCRdb used MiXCR to reprocess the 5' RACE reads, holding one entry per CDR3 protein. This table has 1.5 million to 2 million distinct CDR3 sequences, around half appearing once. Material: blood. This rearrangement joins TRBV28 to TRBJ2-1; 8 bases match TRBD1. The receptor comes from a woman aged 40 to 50 in good health. CDR3 amino acids: CASSRTGRISNEQFF. The CDR3 DNA is TGTGCCAGCAGTCGGACAGGGCGTATTAGCAATGAGCAGTTCTTC.